Presented here are 14 T cell receptor beta chains from one specimen sequenced in a study of T cell repertoires in cytomegalovirus infection. TCRdb reanalysed the reads using MiXCR and keeps one entry per CDR3 protein. The profile shows around 230,000 distinct CDR3 sequences, under 8.5% of them singletons. Sample: PBMCs. These TCRs come from a human donor in good health (CMV status not recorded). Some clones in this sample may be carry-over from other donors' samples.

This clonotype was found many times. The chain is built from TRBV6-5 and TRBJ1-1; no clear D. V was clipped by 5 bases and J by 3 bases, with 13 bases between them. Per germline, CDR1 MNHEY and CDR2 SVGAGI. This CDR3 spans 14 amino acids. CDR3 nucleotides: TGTGCCAGCAGTCCCCAGGAGGCGGACACTGAAGCTTTCTTT. Translating gives CASSPQEADTEAFF.

The V and J genes are TRBV20-1 and TRBJ1-1; D is undetermined. Germline CDR1 is DFQATT and CDR2 is SNEGSKA (reference sequence). The ends were cut back, 3 bases at V and 7 bases at J, with 15 bases in the middle. The CDR3 spans 13 residues. CDR3 sequence: CSASSPSVYEAFF. In nucleotides, the CDR3 is TGCAGTGCTAGTTCCCCCTCGGTTTATGAAGCTTTCTTT.

This clonotype was seen at least ten times. V and J are TRBV27 and TRBJ2-5; a possible D gene is TRBD1 (5 bases). Trimming removed 3 bases from V and 5 bases from J, with 13 bases in between. The germline V gene has CDR1 MNHEY and CDR2 SMNVEV (reference sequence). CDR3 length: 14 residues. The CDR3 here is CASSLGLGVETQYF. DNA of the CDR3: TGTGCCAGCAGTTTGGGCCTAGGGGTGGAGACCCAGTACTTC.

This clonotype has at least ten counts. This chain uses TRBV2 with TRBJ2-6; D remains unclear. The CDR3 runs 14 residues. V was cut by 7 bases and J by 1 base, with 8 bases left in between. Germline loops: CDR1 SNHLY, CDR2 FYNNEI. Here the CDR3 DNA reads TGTGCCAGCAAAGAGAGATCTGGGGCCAACGTCCTGACTTTC. Protein sequence: CASKERSGANVLTF. Filled out from reference TRBV2 and TRBJ2-6, the complete variable domain reads EPEVTQTPSHQVTQMGQEVILRCVPISNHLYFYWYRQILGQKVEFLVSFYNNEISEKSEIFDDQFSVERPDGSNFTLKIRSTKLEDSAMYFCASKERSGANVLTFGAGSRLTVL.

This chain links TRBV4-2 with TRBJ1-2, with a weak D call TRBD1 (6 bases). CDR3 length: 15 amino acids. Germline-derived CDR1 and CDR2 are LGHNA and YNFKEQ. V lost 1 base and J 7 bases, leaving 16 bases between the germline ends. CDR3 loop: CASSQGGAPEFGYTF. The CDR3 coding sequence is TGTGCCAGCAGCCAAGGGGGGGCGCCTGAATTTGGCTACACCTTC.

A word on this clonotype: A single base separates this from a much larger clone, so it may be a read error. J is TRBJ1-2 and V is TRBV2, with D possibly being TRBD1 (6 bases). Germline assignment: CDR1 SNHLY and CDR2 FYNNEI. The V end lost 6 bases, the J end lost 3 bases, and 14 bases lay between the germline ends. The CDR3 is made up of 14 amino acids. CDR3 bases: TGTGCCAGCAGCAAGGACAGCGATGACTATGGCTACACCTTC. This sequence encodes CASSKDSDDYGYTF.

The gene calls are TRBV19 and TRBJ1-1, with TRBD1 identical over 9 bases. J gave up 7 bases and V 5 bases, and 8 bases lay outside the gene matches. The CDR3 sequence is 14 residues long. CDR1 and CDR2 from the germline V gene are LNHDA and SQIVND (reference sequence). The chain's CDR3 is CASSDPDRGVEAFF. For the CDR3, the DNA is TGTGCCAGTAGTGACCCCGACAGGGGGGTTGAAGCTTTCTTT.

J is TRBJ2-1 and V is TRBV2; maybe TRBD2 (6 bases). CDR3 size: 15 residues. With 5 bases removed from V and 3 bases from J, the gap between germline ends came to 14 bases. CDR1 is SNHLY, CDR2 FYNNEI, per germline. The CDR3 nucleotides read TGTGCCAGCAGTTTAGCGGCAGTTGACTACAATGAGCAGTTCTTC. As protein: CASSLAAVDYNEQFF.

This clonotype was seen many times. The chain links TRBV7-9 to TRBJ2-3; 11 bases map to TRBD2. There are 15 residues in the CDR3. Germline CDR1 SEHNR, CDR2 FQNEAQ (reference sequence). V trimming: 5 bases; J trimming: 1 base; junction bases outside the gene matches: 2. CDR3 sequence (DNA): TGTGCCAGCAGCACGACTAGCGGGGGCACAGATACGCAGTATTTT. Protein: CASSTTSGGTDTQYF.

This clonotype was counted ten times or more. The rearrangement joins TRBV4-3 to TRBJ1-2, with a possible D match to TRBD1 (6 bases). This CDR3 spans 15 amino acids. Trimming shortened V by 0 bases and J by 8 bases, and 16 bases separated the two germline ends. From germline, CDR1 is LGHNA and CDR2 YSLEER. The CDR3 nucleotides are TGCGCCAGCAGCCAAGATTCGGACAGCCTTGGGGGCTACACCTTC. Protein: CASSQDSDSLGGYTF.

This clonotype was seen at least ten times. This rearrangement joins TRBV29-1 to TRBJ1-2, with a tentative D call TRBD1 (6 bases). This CDR3 comprises 11 residues. Per the germline V gene, CDR1 is SQVTM and CDR2 is ANQGSEA. Trimming removed 7 bases at V and 6 bases at J, with 12 bases between. CDR3 sequence: CSAEGGNGYTF. CDR3 nucleotides: TGCAGCGCCGAAGGGGGGAATGGCTACACCTTC.

This clonotype was observed at least ten times. The V call is TRBV2, the J call TRBJ1-2; the D gene is possibly TRBD1 (5 bases). This CDR3 is 12 amino acids long. Germline assignment: CDR1 SNHLY and CDR2 FYNNEI. V lost 8 bases, J lost 12 bases, and 19 bases lay in between. CDR3 amino acids: CASSAGTESHTF. CDR3 coding DNA: TGTGCCAGCTCAGCCGGGACGGAGAGTCACACCTTC. Filled out from reference TRBV2 and TRBJ1-2, the complete variable domain reads EPEVTQTPSHQVTQMGQEVILRCVPISNHLYFYWYRQILGQKVEFLVSFYNNEISEKSEIFDDQFSVERPDGSNFTLKIRSTKLEDSAMYFCASSAGTESHTFGSGTRLTVV.

In this sample, this clonotype turned up many times. The V call is TRBV28, the J call TRBJ1-2, with D unclear. Trimming stripped 11 bases from V and 4 bases from J, with 20 bases between. The germline CDR1 and CDR2 sequences are MDHEN and SYDVKM. CDR3 length: 14 residues. The CDR3 nucleotides are TGTGCCGGGTCAGACGGGGAAGTGAGCTATGGCTACACCTTC. Residues: CAGSDGEVSYGYTF.

As for this clonotype: This may be a read error, as it is one base from a much larger clone. This chain joins TRBV18 and TRBJ2-1; a weak D match, TRBD2 (7 bases). V lost 6 bases and J 7 bases, leaving 19 bases between the germline ends. This CDR3 comprises 15 residues. CDR1 and CDR2 (germline): KGHSH, LQKENI. The CDR3 spells CASSSGAGAWNEQFF. The DNA of the CDR3 is TGTGCCAGCTCTTCCGGGGCGGGGGCCTGGAATGAGCAGTTCTTC.